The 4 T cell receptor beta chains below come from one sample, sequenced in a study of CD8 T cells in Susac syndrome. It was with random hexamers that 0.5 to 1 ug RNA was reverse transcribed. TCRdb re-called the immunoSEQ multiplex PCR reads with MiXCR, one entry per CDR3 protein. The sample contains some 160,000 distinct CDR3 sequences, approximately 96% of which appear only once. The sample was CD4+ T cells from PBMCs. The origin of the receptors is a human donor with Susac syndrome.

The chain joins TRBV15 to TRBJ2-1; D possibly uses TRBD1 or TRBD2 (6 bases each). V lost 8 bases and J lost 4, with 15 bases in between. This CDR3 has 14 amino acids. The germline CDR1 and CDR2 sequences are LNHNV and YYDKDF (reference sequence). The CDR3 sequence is CATRGTLGYNEQFF. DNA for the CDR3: TGTGCCACCCGCGGGACACTGGGTTACAATGAGCAGTTCTTC.

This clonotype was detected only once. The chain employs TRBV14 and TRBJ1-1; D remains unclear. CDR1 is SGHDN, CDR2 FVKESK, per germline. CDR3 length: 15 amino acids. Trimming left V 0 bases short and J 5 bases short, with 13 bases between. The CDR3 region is CASSQDRTAWTEAFF. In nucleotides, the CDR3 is TGTGCCAGCAGCCAAGATCGGACGGCGTGGACTGAAGCTTTCTTT.

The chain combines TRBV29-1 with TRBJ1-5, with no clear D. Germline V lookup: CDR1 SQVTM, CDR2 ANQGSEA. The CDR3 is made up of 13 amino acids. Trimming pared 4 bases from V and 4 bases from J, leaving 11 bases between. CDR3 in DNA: TGCAGCGTTGGCGGCAGTCCAAATCAGCCCCAGCATTTT. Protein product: CSVGGSPNQPQHF.

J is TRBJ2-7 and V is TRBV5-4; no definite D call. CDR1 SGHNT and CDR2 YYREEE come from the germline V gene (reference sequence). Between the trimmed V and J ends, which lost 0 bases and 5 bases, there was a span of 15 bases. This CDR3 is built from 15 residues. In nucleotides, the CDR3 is TGTGCCAGCAGCTTGGGGGTCGGGCAGGTCAACGAGCAGTACTTC. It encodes CASSLGVGQVNEQYF.